This T cell receptor beta chain was sequenced during a study of blood T cell repertoires in COVID-19. Method: immunoSEQ multiplex PCR; TCRdb's copy keeps in-frame clones and lacks some. The sample includes some 56,000 clones, approximately 80% of them seen just once. Trimming shortened V by 5 bases and J by 10 bases, and 12 bases separated the two germline ends. The CDR3 runs 12 residues. The rearrangement joins TRBV12-3 or TRBV12-4 to TRBJ2-1, with a possible D match to TRBD1 (6 bases). Sequencing was carried out using peripheral blood. This receptor was taken from a woman of 80 years or more with active or convalescent COVID-19. Written as DNA, the CDR3 is TGTGCCAGCAGTGAAACAGGGTGGGAGCAGTTCTTC. It specifies CASSETGWEQFF.